Listed here are 31 T cell receptor beta chains from one sample, sequenced in a study of cytomegalovirus exposure and HLA in healthy donors. Use of 60 Vbeta and 13 Jbeta primers characterized the PCR. Assay: immunoSEQ multiplex PCR; the TCRdb copy retains only in-frame clones and omits some. The table includes over 100,000 clones, around 76% detected once. Material: PBMCs. Receptors were obtained from a male donor in good health and CMV-seronegative.

This clone appeared a single time. The chain couples TRBV28 to TRBJ2-1, with TRBD1 identical over 11 bases. V lost 4 bases, J lost 6 bases, and 8 bases stayed unmatched. Germline CDR1 and CDR2: MDHEN and SYDVKM. CDR3 length: 16 residues. Written as DNA, the CDR3 is TGTGCCAGCAGTTCCCCCTCCGGGACAGGGGGCAATGAGCAGTTCTTC. It translates to CASSSPSGTGGNEQFF. Complete variable domain (other parts from reference TRBV28 and TRBJ2-1): DVKVTQSSRYLVKRTGEKVFLECVQDMDHENMFWYRQDPGLGLRLIYFSYDVKMKEKGDIPEGYSVSREKKERFSLILESASTNQTSMYLCASSSPSGTGGNEQFFGPGTRLTVL.

This chain connects TRBV2 to TRBJ2-5, with TRBD1 as a possible D gene (6 bases). The CDR3 covers 15 residues. Germline loops: CDR1 SNHLY, CDR2 FYNNEI. V gave up 8 bases and J gave up 5 bases, with 21 bases separating them. The CDR3 nucleotides read TGTGCCAGCCTCGGACAGACTACCGTTGGGGAGACCCAGTACTTC. This sequence encodes CASLGQTTVGETQYF.

A single count supports this clone. The chain uses TRBV5-1 and TRBJ1-3; 7 bases match TRBD1. The V gene's germline CDR1 is SGHRS and CDR2 YFSETQ. V shed 4 bases and J 4 bases; nucleotides not matched to a gene: 5. The CDR3 totals 14 residues. Here the CDR3 reads CASSEGAKGNTIYF. CDR3 DNA sequence: TGCGCCAGCAGCGAGGGGGCAAAGGGAAACACCATATATTTT.

The rearrangement uses TRBV6-5 and TRBJ2-1; 8 nucleotides match TRBD2. The length of the CDR3 is 16 residues. After removal of 4 bases from V and 0 bases from J, the junction contained 5 bases not matched to a gene. Germline CDR1 reads MNHEY; CDR2 reads SVGAGI. CDR3 protein: CASSSERETSYNEQFF. The CDR3 DNA sequence: TGTGCCAGCAGTTCCGAGCGGGAGACCTCCTACAATGAGCAGTTCTTC.

The V gene is TRBV5-6, the J gene TRBJ2-1; TRBD1 is a possible D gene (7 bases). Germline CDR1 SGHDT, CDR2 YYEEEE. The CDR3 is 16 amino acids. Trimming removed 2 bases at V and 0 bases at J, with 12 bases between. As DNA, the CDR3 is TGTGCCAGCAGCTTCTCGGGGGACAGCTCCTACAATGAGCAGTTCTTC. Translation: CASSFSGDSSYNEQFF.

The rearrangement joins TRBV5-6 to TRBJ1-4, with TRBD1 matching 7 bases. CDR3 length: 16 amino acids. The germline V gene has CDR1 SGHDT and CDR2 YYEEEE. The V segment lost 2 bases and the J segment 5 bases; nucleotides outside the gene matches: 9. The CDR3 reads CASSFKSGTVNEKLFF. The CDR3 nucleotides read TGTGCCAGCAGCTTCAAGTCAGGGACAGTAAATGAAAAACTGTTTTTT.

This rearrangement joins TRBV5-1 to TRBJ1-3; 8 bases are a match to TRBD1. From germline, CDR1 is SGHRS and CDR2 YFSETQ. The V segment lost 4 bases and the J segment 3 bases; nucleotides outside the gene matches: 9. This CDR3 has 16 residues. CDR3 bases: TGCGCCAGCAGCGGTACGTCCGGGACAGGTGGAAACACCATATATTTT. It codes for CASSGTSGTGGNTIYF.

This chain uses TRBV18 with TRBJ1-2; 8 positions agree with TRBD1. Losses at the gene ends were 4 bases for V and 6 bases for J; bases not matched to a gene: 10. Germline V gene data show CDR1 as KGHSH and CDR2 as LQKENI. The CDR3 extends over 15 amino acids. The CDR3 here is CASSRGQGTSDGYTF. The CDR3 DNA follows: TGTGCCAGCTCACGCGGACAGGGAACTTCTGATGGCTACACCTTC.

In this sample, this clone turned up a few times. The chain links TRBV5-6 to TRBJ2-7; 8 positions agree with TRBD1. The V gene's germline CDR1 is SGHDT and CDR2 YYEEEE. V shed 4 bases and J 2 bases; nucleotides not matched to a gene: 5. CDR3 length: 14 residues. DNA of the CDR3: TGTGCCAGCAGCGGACAGGGTCTTACCTACGAGCAGTACTTC. This encodes CASSGQGLTYEQYF.

The V and J genes are TRBV5-4 and TRBJ2-7, with 7 nucleotides matching TRBD1. The CDR3 runs to 14 residues. Germline V lookup: CDR1 SGHNT, CDR2 YYREEE (reference sequence). V dropped 0 bases and J dropped 7; count of bases not matched to a gene: 7. This CDR3 reads CASSLGQGREEQYF. The DNA of the CDR3 is TGTGCCAGCAGCTTGGGACAGGGACGTGAAGAGCAGTACTTC.

The chain couples TRBV30 to TRBJ2-4, with 10 positions matching TRBD2. The germline gives CDR1 GTSNPN, CDR2 SVGIG (reference sequence). This CDR3 has 19 residues. The V and J ends lost 3 bases and 1 base, in that order; junction bases with no gene match: 15. As DNA, the CDR3 is TGTGCCTGGAGCTTCCCGGCTAGCGGGAGTAAGAGGGCCAAAAACATTCAGTACTTC. Protein product: CAWSFPASGSKRAKNIQYF.

The chain links TRBV28 to TRBJ2-7; D may be TRBD2 (6 bases). The CDR3 is 14 residues long. V lost 6 bases, J lost 2 bases, and 14 bases lay in between. Germline V gives CDR1 MDHEN, CDR2 SYDVKM. This chain's CDR3 is CASSRGGATYEQYF. CDR3 nucleotide sequence: TGTGCCAGCAGCCGGGGAGGAGCAACCTACGAGCAGTACTTC.

CDR3 sequence: CASSEGAEHVKLFF. In nucleotides, the CDR3 is TGTGCCAGCAGTGAAGGGGCAGAACACGTAAAACTGTTTTTT. The chain employs TRBV2 and TRBJ1-4; D uncertain. This CDR3 contains 14 residues. The germline gives CDR1 SNHLY, CDR2 FYNNEI. V shed 1 base and J shed 10 bases, with 13 bases lying between them.

The rearrangement joins TRBV28 to TRBJ2-5, with D perhaps matching TRBD2 (5 bases). Trimming cost V 5 bases and J 5 bases, with 12 bases left between them. Germline assignment: CDR1 MDHEN and CDR2 SYDVKM. The CDR3 is made up of 13 amino acids. This CDR3 reads CASSLLLGETQYF. CDR3 in DNA: TGTGCCAGCAGTCTCCTACTAGGGGAGACCCAGTACTTC.

With regard to this clone: At one of its ends the junction is not consistent with the germline gene, which may arise from a read error. In DNA form, the CDR3 reads TGTTCCAGCAGCGCCCCGGGACACGCGAACACCGGGGAGCTGTTTTTT. Translated: CSSSAPGHANTGELFF. The gene calls are TRBV7-9 and TRBJ2-2, with D possibly matching TRBD1 (6 bases). CDR1 and CDR2 from the germline V gene are SEHNR and FQNEAQ (reference sequence). The CDR3 extends over 16 amino acids. Full variable domain (remainder filled in from reference TRBV7-9 and TRBJ2-2): DTGVSQNPRHKITKRGQNVTFRCDPISEHNRLYWYRQTLGQGPEFLTYFQNEAQLEKSRLLSDRFSAERPKGSFSTLEIQRTEQGDSAMYLCSSSAPGHANTGELFFGEGSRLTVL.

The chain combines TRBV7-2 with TRBJ1-2; unclear D gene. Germline V lookup: CDR1 SGHTA, CDR2 FQGNSA. The V end was cut by 4 bases, the J end by 2 bases, with 8 bases between. The CDR3 runs 13 residues. For the CDR3, the DNA is TGTGCCAGCAGCTCGCAGATGAACTATGGCTACACCTTC. Translated: CASSSQMNYGYTF.

This clone has a handful of counts. This rearrangement joins TRBV6-6 to TRBJ1-4; D unresolved. The CDR3 runs to 15 residues. V was shortened by 6 bases and J by 8 bases, with 19 bases between the two germline ends. Germline CDR1 MNHNY, CDR2 SVGAGI (reference sequence). CDR3 nucleotide sequence: TGTGCCAGCAGACCATCTCAGGAGGCCGGAGAAAAACTGTTTTTT. Protein product: CASRPSQEAGEKLFF.

This clone has only one observation. The chain employs TRBV28 and TRBJ1-5, with a tentative D call TRBD1 (6 bases). The V end was cut by 6 bases, the J end by 4 bases, with 16 bases between. Germline V gene lookup returns CDR1 MDHEN and CDR2 SYDVKM. This CDR3 has 15 residues. The CDR3 spells CASSPLGTKNQPQHF. The CDR3 bases are TGTGCCAGCAGCCCCCTAGGGACAAAGAATCAGCCCCAGCATTTT.

V is TRBV30 and J is TRBJ2-7; perhaps TRBD1 as D (5 bases). Trimming pared 0 bases from V and 5 bases from J, leaving 11 bases between. The germline gives CDR1 GTSNPN, CDR2 SVGIG (reference sequence). The CDR3 loop spans 13 amino acids. Here the CDR3 DNA reads TGTGCCTGGAGTGTGGCCTGGGGCGACGAGCAGTACTTC. It is translated as CAWSVAWGDEQYF.

Concerning this clone: Other DNA sequences in this sample translate to the same CDR3. This chain links TRBV19 with TRBJ1-1; 10 bases are a match to TRBD1. There are 13 residues in the CDR3. The germline V gene encodes CDR1 LNHDA and CDR2 SQIVND (reference sequence). V lost 6 bases and J lost 6; bases outside the gene matches: 4. The CDR3 region is CASRQDRGPEAFF. The CDR3 DNA reads TGTGCCAGTAGGCAAGACAGGGGGCCTGAAGCTTTCTTT.

The V call is TRBV2, the J call TRBJ2-7; D might be TRBD1 (6 bases). CDR1 and CDR2 from the germline V gene are SNHLY and FYNNEI. The germline V and J ends were trimmed by 0 bases and 3 bases, with 12 bases remaining between them. The CDR3 has 15 residues. The CDR3 sequence is CASSEALPRGYEQYF. The CDR3 nucleotides are TGTGCCAGCAGTGAAGCGCTGCCCAGGGGCTACGAGCAGTACTTC. The full variable domain, rest sourced from reference TRBV2 and TRBJ2-7, is EPEVTQTPSHQVTQMGQEVILRCVPISNHLYFYWYRQILGQKVEFLVSFYNNEISEKSEIFDDQFSVERPDGSNFTLKIRSTKLEDSAMYFCASSEALPRGYEQYFGPGTRLTVT.

This clone was found a few times. The CDR3 here is CASSSPRDRGLLNTEAFF. The DNA for the CDR3 is TGTGCCAGCAGCTCCCCCCGGGACAGGGGGCTTTTGAACACTGAAGCTTTCTTT. The chain recombines TRBV7-2 with TRBJ1-1; 12 positions agree with TRBD1. Germline CDR1 SGHTA, CDR2 FQGNSA. With 4 bases clipped from V and 0 bases from J, the junction kept 9 bases outside the gene matches. The CDR3 has 18 amino acids.

V gene TRBV11-2 combines with J gene TRBJ2-2, with D maybe TRBD1 (5 bases). Germline V gives CDR1 SGHAT, CDR2 FQNNGV. The CDR3 loop spans 14 amino acids. The V and J ends lost 7 bases and 6 bases respectively, with 15 bases between them. CDR3 DNA: TGTGCCAGCAATCCGATCCTAGGGGCCGGGGAGCTGTTTTTT. It translates to CASNPILGAGELFF. The whole variable domain, filled in from reference TRBV11-2 and TRBJ2-2, reads EAGVAQSPRYKIIEKRQSVAFWCNPISGHATLYWYQQILGQGPKLLIQFQNNGVVDDSQLPKDRFSAERLKGVDSTLKIQPAKLEDSAVYLCASNPILGAGELFFGEGSRLTVL.

The V gene is TRBV27, the J gene TRBJ2-5, with a weak D call TRBD2 (5 bases). The CDR3 runs to 15 residues. V gave up 2 bases and J gave up 2 bases, with 12 bases separating them. CDR1 and CDR2 from the germline V gene are MNHEY and SMNVEV (reference sequence). The CDR3 loop is CASSLERGLQETQYF. The CDR3 DNA follows: TGTGCCAGCAGTTTAGAGCGAGGGTTACAAGAGACCCAGTACTTC.

The rearrangement uses TRBV19 and TRBJ2-7; maybe TRBD1 (6 bases). Germline lookup yields CDR1 LNHDA and CDR2 SQIVND (reference sequence). The CDR3 is 14 residues long. Trimming removed 4 bases at V and 5 bases at J, with 15 bases between. The CDR3 region is CASSTGTQGHEQYF. The CDR3 nucleotides are TGTGCCAGTAGTACCGGGACCCAGGGGCACGAGCAGTACTTC.

The chain links TRBV27 to TRBJ2-7, with a weak D call TRBD2 (7 bases). Trimming cost V 2 bases and J 2 bases, with 16 bases left between them. The germline V gene encodes CDR1 MNHEY and CDR2 SMNVEV (reference sequence). CDR3 size: 16 residues. CDR3 amino acids: CASSLGREGQAYEQYF. For the CDR3, the DNA is TGTGCCAGCAGTTTAGGGAGGGAGGGACAAGCCTACGAGCAGTACTTC.

The chain employs TRBV28 and TRBJ2-3; a possible D gene is TRBD2 (6 bases). The germline CDR1 and CDR2 sequences are MDHEN and SYDVKM. The CDR3 is made up of 16 amino acids. The germline V and J ends were trimmed by 10 bases and 0 bases, with 20 bases remaining between them. The CDR3 here is CATEGRDRSSTDTQYF. The CDR3 DNA follows: TGTGCCACGGAAGGGCGGGACCGATCTAGCACAGATACGCAGTATTTT. The variable domain in full, completed from reference TRBV28 and TRBJ2-3, reads DVKVTQSSRYLVKRTGEKVFLECVQDMDHENMFWYRQDPGLGLRLIYFSYDVKMKEKGDIPEGYSVSREKKERFSLILESASTNQTSMYLCATEGRDRSSTDTQYFGPGTRLTVL.

In its sample, this clone was seen once. The rearrangement joins TRBV7-2 to TRBJ1-2; TRBD1 matches at 7 bases. V was clipped by 0 bases and J by 6 bases; unmatched bases: 1. CDR3 size: 13 residues. Germline values: CDR1 SGHTA, CDR2 FQGNSA. CDR3 bases: TGTGCCAGCAGCTTAGCGCAGGGGGATGGCTACACCTTC. This sequence encodes CASSLAQGDGYTF.

The chain uses TRBV28 and TRBJ1-1; D is perhaps TRBD1 (5 bases). There are 14 residues in the CDR3. Germline lookup yields CDR1 MDHEN and CDR2 SYDVKM. V was cut by 8 bases and J by 0 bases, with 13 bases left in between. The CDR3 DNA is TGTGCCAGCCGGAGGGGAAGGGTGAACACTGAAGCTTTCTTT. Encoded protein: CASRRGRVNTEAFF.

This clone was recorded once. The chain recombines TRBV11-1 with TRBJ2-1; perhaps TRBD1 as D (6 bases). This CDR3 region has 17 residues. From germline, CDR1 is SGHAT and CDR2 FQDESV (reference sequence). Trimming cost V 5 bases and J 0 bases, with 17 bases left between them. The chain's CDR3 is CASSAFLRGSSYNEQFF. CDR3 sequence (DNA): TGTGCCAGCAGCGCCTTCCTTAGGGGGAGCTCCTACAATGAGCAGTTCTTC.

The gene calls are TRBV28 and TRBJ2-2; D call uncertain. V lost 6 bases and J lost 2, with 22 bases in between. Germline V gene sequence: CDR1 MDHEN, CDR2 SYDVKM. CDR3 length equals 18 residues. The CDR3 sequence: CASRTSRSRVVNTGELFF. The CDR3, as DNA: TGTGCCAGCAGGACCAGTCGTAGCCGGGTCGTTAACACCGGGGAGCTGTTTTTT.